This T cell receptor (beta chain) was sequenced in a study of blood T cell repertoires in COVID-19. About the study: From the United States, Italy and Spain came samples of acute and convalescent COVID-19. The analysed material was cDNA or gDNA that came from T cells, B-cell-depleted T cells, or PBMCs.

With 1 base clipped from V and 8 bases from J, the junction kept 8 bases outside the gene matches. Germline CDR1 reads SGHTA; CDR2 reads FQGTGA. The CDR3 is made up of 15 amino acids. This table comes from immunoSEQ multiplex PCR, and its TCRdb copy is limited to in-frame clones, with some not included. The profile covers fewer than 65,000 clones, with around 80% appearing a single time and 3.5% taken by the ten largest. This chain connects TRBV7-3 to TRBJ1-2; 9 bases match TRBD1. The sequence came from a man in his sixties with acute or convalescent COVID-19. What was sequenced was peripheral blood. The CDR3 loop reads CASSLNPGTGNGYTF. In nucleotides, the CDR3 is TGTGCCAGCAGCTTAAACCCCGGGACAGGGAACGGCTACACCTTC.